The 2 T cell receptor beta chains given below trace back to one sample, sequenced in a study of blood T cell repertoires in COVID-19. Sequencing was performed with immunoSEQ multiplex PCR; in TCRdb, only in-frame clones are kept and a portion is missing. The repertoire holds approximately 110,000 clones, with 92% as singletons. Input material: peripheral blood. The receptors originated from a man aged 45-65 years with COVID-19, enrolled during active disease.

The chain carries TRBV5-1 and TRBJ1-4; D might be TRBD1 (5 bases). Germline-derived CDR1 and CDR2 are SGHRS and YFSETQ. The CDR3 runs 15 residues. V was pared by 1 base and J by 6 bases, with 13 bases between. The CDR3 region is CASSLSQGGDEKLFF. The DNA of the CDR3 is TGCGCCAGCAGCTTGAGTCAGGGAGGTGATGAAAAACTGTTTTTT.

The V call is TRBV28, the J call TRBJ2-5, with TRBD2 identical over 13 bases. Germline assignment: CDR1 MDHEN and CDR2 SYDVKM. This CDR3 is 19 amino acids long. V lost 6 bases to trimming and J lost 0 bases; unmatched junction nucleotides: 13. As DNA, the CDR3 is TGTGCCAGCAGCCCTTGGACTAGCGGGAGAGGGTTGTACCAAGAGACCCAGTACTTC. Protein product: CASSPWTSGRGLYQETQYF.